These 15 T cell receptor beta chains were sequenced from one sample in a study of cytomegalovirus exposure and HLA in healthy donors. In the PCR, 60 Vbeta and 13 Jbeta primers were used. Method: immunoSEQ multiplex PCR; TCRdb's copy keeps in-frame clones and lacks some. The data show more than 100,000 clones, around 79% seen once. The sequencing input was PBMCs. These receptors all stem from a man in his fifties in good health and CMV-seropositive.

V is TRBV29-1 and J is TRBJ2-7; D gene ambiguous. The germline V and J ends were trimmed by 0 bases and 7 bases, with 10 bases remaining between them. The CDR3 is 12 residues long. CDR1 SQVTM and CDR2 ANQGSEA come from the germline V gene. For the CDR3, the DNA is TGCAGCGTTGAAGATCCTCGCCGGGAGCAGTACTTC. Translated, it gives CSVEDPRREQYF.

The chain employs TRBV9 and TRBJ2-1; 16 nucleotides line up with TRBD2. The V gene end was trimmed by 2 bases and the J gene end by 7 bases; junction bases not matched to a gene: 6. CDR3 size: 17 residues. Looked up from germline, CDR1 is SGDLS and CDR2 is YYNGEE. CDR3 sequence reads: CASSVWGLAGGWNEQFF. CDR3 DNA sequence: TGTGCCAGCAGCGTGTGGGGACTAGCGGGAGGGTGGAATGAGCAGTTCTTC.

This chain uses TRBV5-1 with TRBJ1-2; D unclear. The germline gives CDR1 SGHRS, CDR2 YFSETQ. Trimming stripped 0 bases from V and 0 bases from J, with 9 bases between. This CDR3 is built from 15 residues. CDR3 DNA sequence: TGCGCCAGCAGCTTGGGTCAGGCAGCTAACTATGGCTACACCTTC. It is translated as CASSLGQAANYGYTF.

The gene calls are TRBV2 and TRBJ2-7, with TRBD2 as a possible D gene (6 bases). The germline gives CDR1 SNHLY, CDR2 FYNNEI. The V and J ends lost 5 bases and 4 bases respectively, with 15 bases between them. The CDR3 is 14 residues long. CDR3 protein: CASSMTGAWYEQYF. The CDR3 nucleotides read TGTGCCAGCAGTATGACGGGAGCGTGGTACGAGCAGTACTTC.

The rearrangement links TRBV18 to TRBJ2-6; 10 bases fit TRBD1. With 3 bases clipped from V and 2 bases from J, the junction kept 13 bases outside the gene matches. The CDR3 totals 20 residues. Germline CDR1 is KGHSH and CDR2 is LQKENI. The chain's CDR3 is CASSPNQRQGAGPGANVLTF. DNA of the CDR3: TGTGCCAGCTCACCCAATCAAAGACAGGGGGCGGGCCCTGGGGCCAACGTCCTGACTTTC.

This chain joins TRBV2 and TRBJ2-1, with 9 bases fitting TRBD2. Germline lookup yields CDR1 SNHLY and CDR2 FYNNEI. The CDR3 spans 15 residues. The V segment lost 8 bases and the J segment 2 bases; nucleotides outside the gene matches: 7. Here the CDR3 reads CASRLSGSPYNEQFF. The CDR3 DNA reads as TGTGCCAGCCGCCTTAGCGGGAGTCCCTACAATGAGCAGTTCTTC.

This chain joins TRBV6-1 and TRBJ2-1, with 7 nucleotides matching TRBD1. CDR3 length: 14 amino acids. V shed 6 bases and J 5 bases; nucleotides not matched to a gene: 7. The germline gives CDR1 MNHNS, CDR2 SASEGT. CDR3: CASRLGQLHNEQFF. Here the CDR3 DNA reads TGTGCCAGCAGGTTGGGACAGCTACACAATGAGCAGTTCTTC.

This clone was seen a single time. The rearrangement uses TRBV12-5 and TRBJ2-1; 11 bases align to TRBD2. The J segment lost 1 base and the V segment lost 1 base, leaving 9 bases of the junction unmatched. CDR1 and CDR2 (germline): LGHNT, FRNRAP. The CDR3 covers 19 residues. The DNA for the CDR3 is TGTGCTAGTGGTTTGGCTGCGGGTAGCGGGAGGGGGTCCTACAATGAGCAGTTCTTC. The encoded protein is CASGLAAGSGRGSYNEQFF.

V gene TRBV6-1 combines with J gene TRBJ1-5; TRBD1 aligns across 11 bases. CDR1 MNHNS and CDR2 SASEGT come from the germline V gene. The CDR3 has 17 residues. The ends lost 3 bases at V and 4 bases at J; junction bases unmatched: 8. This chain's CDR3 is CASSDSGTGGKNQPQHF. As DNA, the CDR3 is TGTGCCAGCAGTGATTCGGGGACAGGGGGAAAAAATCAGCCCCAGCATTTT.

This clone was seen a handful of times. The CDR3 bases are TGTGCCAGCAGTGAAGGGCAGGTTTACTACGAGCAGTACTTC. Translated, it gives CASSEGQVYYEQYF. The genes are TRBV2 and TRBJ2-7; D unresolved. The V end was cut by 1 base, the J end by 3 bases, with 10 bases between. The CDR3 spans 14 residues. Germline-derived CDR1 and CDR2 are SNHLY and FYNNEI.

The V call is TRBV7-3, the J call TRBJ2-1, with TRBD2 identical over 11 bases. Germline V gene data show CDR1 as SGHTA and CDR2 as FQGTGA. V lost 4 bases, J lost 6 bases, and 20 bases stayed unmatched. This CDR3 contains 20 residues. Here the CDR3 DNA reads TGTGCCAGCAGCTCCACAAGGGGGTTGAGTTGGCTAGCGGGAGGCAATGAGCAGTTCTTC. It translates to CASSSTRGLSWLAGGNEQFF.

The rearrangement links TRBV13 to TRBJ2-1, with TRBD2 identical over 8 bases. The germline gives CDR1 PRHDT, CDR2 FYEKMQ (reference sequence). CDR3 length: 16 amino acids. With 5 bases clipped from V and 0 bases from J, the junction kept 6 bases outside the gene matches. The CDR3 is CASSQGAGGSYNEQFF. CDR3 nucleotides: TGTGCCAGCAGCCAAGGGGCGGGAGGCTCCTACAATGAGCAGTTCTTC.

This clone was recorded a few times. The chain recombines TRBV19 with TRBJ1-4; a weak D match, TRBD1 (5 bases). V dropped 5 bases and J dropped 14 bases, with 33 bases sitting between them. The CDR3 loop spans 18 amino acids. Per the germline V gene, CDR1 is LNHDA and CDR2 is SQIVND (reference sequence). The CDR3 DNA sequence: TGTGCCAGTAGTCCCGCCGGGCGGGACCCACTAATGAAAAACGTCCTGTTTTTT. This sequence encodes CASSPAGRDPLMKNVLFF.

CDR3 region: CASSSSSGKANEQFF. Here the CDR3 DNA reads TGTGCCAGCAGCTCCTCTAGCGGGAAAGCGAATGAGCAGTTCTTC. The rearrangement uses TRBV9 and TRBJ2-1; 9 bases line up with TRBD2. The CDR3 contains 15 residues. V shed 4 bases and J 7 bases; nucleotides not matched to a gene: 9. Germline V gene lookup returns CDR1 SGDLS and CDR2 YYNGEE.

The chain couples TRBV11-2 to TRBJ2-5; tentatively, D is TRBD2 (6 bases). The V end was cut by 1 base, the J end by 0 bases, with 9 bases between. Looked up from germline, CDR1 is SGHAT and CDR2 is FQNNGV. The CDR3 extends over 15 amino acids. The CDR3 DNA is TGTGCCAGCAGCTTAGGTGGGGGGAACCAAGAGACCCAGTACTTC. Its protein product is CASSLGGGNQETQYF.